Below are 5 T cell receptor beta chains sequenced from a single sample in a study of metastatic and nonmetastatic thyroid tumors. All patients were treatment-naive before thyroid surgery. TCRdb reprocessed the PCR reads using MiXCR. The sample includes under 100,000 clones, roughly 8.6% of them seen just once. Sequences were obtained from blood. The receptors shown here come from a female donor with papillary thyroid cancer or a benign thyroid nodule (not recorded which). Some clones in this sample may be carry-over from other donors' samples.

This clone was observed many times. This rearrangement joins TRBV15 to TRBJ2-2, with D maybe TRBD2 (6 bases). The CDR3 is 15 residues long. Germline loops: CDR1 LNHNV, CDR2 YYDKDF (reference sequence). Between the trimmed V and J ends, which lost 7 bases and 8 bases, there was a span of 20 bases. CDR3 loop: CATTLGGRPGGELFF. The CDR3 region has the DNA TGTGCCACCACCCTGGGGGGAAGGCCTGGGGGGGAGCTGTTTTTT.

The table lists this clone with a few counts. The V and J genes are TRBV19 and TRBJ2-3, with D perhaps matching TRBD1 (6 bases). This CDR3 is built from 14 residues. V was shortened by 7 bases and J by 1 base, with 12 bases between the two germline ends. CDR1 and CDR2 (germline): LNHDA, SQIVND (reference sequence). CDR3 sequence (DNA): TGTGCCAGTAAGGACAGTGTGCGCACAGATACGCAGTATTTT. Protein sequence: CASKDSVRTDTQYF.

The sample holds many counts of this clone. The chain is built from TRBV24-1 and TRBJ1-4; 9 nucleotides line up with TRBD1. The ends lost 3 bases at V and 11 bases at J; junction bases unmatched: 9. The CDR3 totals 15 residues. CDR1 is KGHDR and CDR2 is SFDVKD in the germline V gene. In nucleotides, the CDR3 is TGTGCCACCAGTGATCCTAACAGGGGGCAGGAGAAACTGTTTTTT. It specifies CATSDPNRGQEKLFF.

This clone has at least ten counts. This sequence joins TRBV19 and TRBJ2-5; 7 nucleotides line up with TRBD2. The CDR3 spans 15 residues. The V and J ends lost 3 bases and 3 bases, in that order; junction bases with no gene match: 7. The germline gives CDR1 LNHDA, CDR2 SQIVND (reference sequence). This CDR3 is CASSIWGGKKETQYF. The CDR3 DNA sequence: TGTGCCAGTAGTATCTGGGGGGGGAAGAAAGAGACCCAGTACTTC. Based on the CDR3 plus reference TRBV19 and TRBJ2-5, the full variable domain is DGGITQSPKYLFRKEGQNVTLSCEQNLNHDAMYWYRQDPGQGLRLIYYSQIVNDFQKGDIAEGYSVSREKKESFPLTVTSAQKNPTAFYLCASSIWGGKKETQYFGPGTRLLVL.

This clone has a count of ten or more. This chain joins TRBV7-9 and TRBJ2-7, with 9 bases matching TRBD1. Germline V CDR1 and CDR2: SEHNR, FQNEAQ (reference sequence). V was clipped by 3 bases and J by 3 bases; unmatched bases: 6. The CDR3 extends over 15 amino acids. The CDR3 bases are TGTGCCAGCAGCTTGGTGGGACAGGGCCGCTACGAGCAGTACTTC. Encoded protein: CASSLVGQGRYEQYF.